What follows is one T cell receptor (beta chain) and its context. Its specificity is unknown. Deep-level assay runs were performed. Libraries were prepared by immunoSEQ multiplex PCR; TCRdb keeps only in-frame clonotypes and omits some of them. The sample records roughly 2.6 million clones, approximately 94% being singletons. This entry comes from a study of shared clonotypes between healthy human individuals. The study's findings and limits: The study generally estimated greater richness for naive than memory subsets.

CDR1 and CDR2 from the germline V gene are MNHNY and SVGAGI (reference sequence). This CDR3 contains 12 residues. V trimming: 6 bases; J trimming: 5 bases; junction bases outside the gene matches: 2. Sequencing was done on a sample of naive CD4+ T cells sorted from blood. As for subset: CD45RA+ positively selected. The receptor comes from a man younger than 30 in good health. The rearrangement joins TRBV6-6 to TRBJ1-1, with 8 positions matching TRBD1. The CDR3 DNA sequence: TGTGCCAGCAGGGACAGGGTAACTGAAGCTTTCTTT. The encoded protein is CASRDRVTEAFF.